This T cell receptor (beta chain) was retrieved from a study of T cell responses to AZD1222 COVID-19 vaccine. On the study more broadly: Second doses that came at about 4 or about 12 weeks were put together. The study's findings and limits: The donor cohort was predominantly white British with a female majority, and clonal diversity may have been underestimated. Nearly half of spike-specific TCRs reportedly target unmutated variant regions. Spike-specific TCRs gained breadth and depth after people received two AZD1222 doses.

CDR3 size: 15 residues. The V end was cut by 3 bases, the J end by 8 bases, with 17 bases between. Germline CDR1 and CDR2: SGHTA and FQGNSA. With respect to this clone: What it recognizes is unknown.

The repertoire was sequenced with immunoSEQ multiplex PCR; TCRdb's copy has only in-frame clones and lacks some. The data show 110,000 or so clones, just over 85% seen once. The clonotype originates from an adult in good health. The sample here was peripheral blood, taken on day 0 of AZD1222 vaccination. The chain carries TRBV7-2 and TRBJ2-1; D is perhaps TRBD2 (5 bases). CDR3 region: CASSFRELSGDEQFF. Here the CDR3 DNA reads TGTGCCAGCAGCTTTAGGGAGTTGTCGGGCGATGAGCAGTTCTTC.